The 13 T cell receptor beta chains presented below share a single source sample, sequenced in a study of cytomegalovirus exposure and HLA in healthy donors. PCR used 60 Vbeta primers and 13 Jbeta primers. Clones were read by immunoSEQ multiplex PCR, and TCRdb kept only the in-frame ones, dropping some. The sample shows fewer than 250,000 clones, 82% of them seen only once. The sequenced material came from PBMCs. The source of these receptors is a man aged 40-55 years in good health and CMV-seropositive.

This clone was found a few times. V gene TRBV30 combines with J gene TRBJ1-1; tentatively, D is TRBD1 (6 bases). Deletions cut 4 bases from V and 1 base from J, with 13 bases between. This CDR3 contains 14 residues. The germline V gene has CDR1 GTSNPN and CDR2 SVGIG (reference sequence). CDR3 loop: CAWTEGGPNTEAFF. CDR3 DNA sequence: TGTGCCTGGACCGAAGGGGGACCGAACACTGAAGCTTTCTTT.

The genes are TRBV10-2 and TRBJ2-7, with 7 bases matching TRBD2. V trimming: 3 bases; J trimming: 2 bases; junction bases outside the gene matches: 4. This CDR3 is built from 14 residues. Germline CDR1 and CDR2: WSHSY and SAAADI. The chain's CDR3 is CASSENRGAYEQYV. For the CDR3, the DNA is TGCGCCAGCAGTGAAAACCGGGGGGCCTACGAGCAGTACGTC.

This rearrangement joins TRBV5-6 to TRBJ1-2, with 8 bases matching TRBD1. V was clipped by 4 bases and J by 8 bases; unmatched bases: 13. This CDR3 contains 15 residues. The germline V gene has CDR1 SGHDT and CDR2 YYEEEE. The CDR3 reads CASSKTGEYTQGYTF. The DNA for the CDR3 is TGTGCCAGCAGCAAGACAGGGGAGTATACTCAGGGCTACACCTTC.

The genes are TRBV27 and TRBJ2-7; TRBD1 agrees at 10 bases. V lost 6 bases to trimming and J lost 6 bases; unmatched junction nucleotides: 5. The CDR3 is 13 residues long. From germline, CDR1 is MNHEY and CDR2 SMNVEV (reference sequence). The CDR3 bases are TGTGCCAGCAGGTTGACAGGGGGCAGCGAGCAGTACTTC. This translates into CASRLTGGSEQYF.

The chain combines TRBV15 with TRBJ1-1; no reliable D call. The CDR3 consists of 13 residues. V lost 4 bases and J 3 bases, leaving 9 bases between the germline ends. Germline values: CDR1 LNHNV, CDR2 YYDKDF (reference sequence). CDR3 bases: TGTGCCACCAGCAATGGGCCTCACACTGAAGCTTTCTTT. Its translation: CATSNGPHTEAFF.

This chain uses TRBV27 with TRBJ1-1, with 10 bases identical to TRBD1. Germline CDR1 MNHEY, CDR2 SMNVEV (reference sequence). V lost 6 bases and J lost 4; bases outside the gene matches: 5. The CDR3 is 14 amino acids. The CDR3 region is CASSWDRGGTEAFF. Written as DNA, the CDR3 is TGTGCCAGCAGCTGGGACAGGGGAGGCACTGAAGCTTTCTTT.

The genes are TRBV6-1 and TRBJ1-5; tentative D call: TRBD1 (5 bases). CDR3 length: 15 residues. Trimming removed 5 bases at V and 3 bases at J, with 14 bases between. Germline CDR1 is MNHNS and CDR2 is SASEGT. The CDR3 loop reads CASSPYRNPNQPQHF. The CDR3 DNA reads as TGTGCCAGCAGTCCTTACAGGAACCCCAATCAGCCCCAGCATTTT.

This clone was counted a few times. The V call is TRBV19, the J call TRBJ1-6; no clear D. V lost 7 bases, J lost 6 bases, and 16 bases lay in between. This CDR3 has 15 residues. Germline-derived CDR1 and CDR2 are LNHDA and SQIVND (reference sequence). DNA of the CDR3: TGTGCCAGTAATTGGAGGGCCAGCGGTAATTCACCCCTCCACTTT. Translating it yields CASNWRASGNSPLHF.

This clone came up a few times. The chain joins TRBV7-9 to TRBJ1-5; D gene uncertain. The germline V gene has CDR1 SEHNR and CDR2 FQNEAQ (reference sequence). CDR3 size: 13 residues. Trimming took off 2 bases at V and 6 bases at J, with 8 bases between the two ends. CDR3 sequence: CASSLSGGQPQHF. The DNA of the CDR3 is TGTGCCAGCAGCTTATCGGGAGGTCAGCCCCAGCATTTT.

This clone was seen only a few times. The chain employs TRBV5-1 and TRBJ1-1; D call uncertain. CDR1 is SGHRS, CDR2 YFSETQ, per germline. The CDR3 runs to 15 residues. Trimming pared 5 bases from V and 4 bases from J, leaving 18 bases between. CDR3: CASSSLDGRLTEAFF. CDR3 nucleotides: TGCGCCAGCAGTTCACTAGACGGCCGCCTCACTGAAGCTTTCTTT.

This sequence joins TRBV5-1 and TRBJ2-3, with 9 bases aligning to TRBD1. The V segment lost 3 bases and the J segment 4 bases; nucleotides outside the gene matches: 9. Germline V gives CDR1 SGHRS, CDR2 YFSETQ. The CDR3 is made up of 16 amino acids. CDR3 loop: CASSSTTGGEADTQYF. As DNA, the CDR3 is TGCGCCAGCAGCTCGACCACAGGGGGCGAGGCAGATACGCAGTATTTT.

Note on this clone: At one end, the junction sequence differs from germline, possibly due to a read error. This chain connects TRBV7-7 to TRBJ2-6; D is uncertain. CDR3 size: 16 residues. In germline, CDR1 is SSHAT, CDR2 FNYEAQ (reference sequence). The CDR3 DNA is TGTGCTAGCAGCTTACCTCCTTCCTCTGGGGCCAACGTCCTGACTTTC. This sequence encodes CASSLPPSSGANVLTF.

This sequence joins TRBV10-3 and TRBJ2-3; 9 nucleotides match TRBD1. The V segment lost 3 bases and the J segment 8 bases; nucleotides outside the gene matches: 9. Germline-derived CDR1 and CDR2 are ENHRY and SYGVKD. This CDR3 is 15 amino acids long. CDR3 in amino acids: CAISEPGQGDGTQYF. The CDR3 DNA follows: TGTGCCATCAGTGAACCGGGACAGGGAGATGGTACGCAGTATTTT.